This T cell receptor beta chain was recovered during a study of T-cell memory formation after mild COVID-19. CDR3 length: 16 residues. CDR1 is SGHDN and CDR2 is FVKESK in the germline V gene. V was trimmed by 1 base and J by 4 bases, leaving 13 bases between them. This clonotype occurred a few times. In TCRdb, the 5' RACE reads were re-called with MiXCR into one record per CDR3 protein. Found here are some 450,000 distinct CDR3 sequences, 15% to 20% of them singletons; the top ten hold 8.4%. Sequenced sample: PBMCs or a T cell subset sorted from them (not recorded which). This clonotype was sampled from an adult woman who had mild COVID-19 (a few samples of this study predate the infection). Cell type and time point are not known. The rearrangement joins TRBV14 to TRBJ2-2; a possible D gene is TRBD1 (5 bases). CDR3 in amino acids: CASSQGSRASTGELFF. As DNA, the CDR3 is TGTGCCAGCAGCCAAGGATCCAGGGCTAGCACCGGGGAGCTGTTTTTT.